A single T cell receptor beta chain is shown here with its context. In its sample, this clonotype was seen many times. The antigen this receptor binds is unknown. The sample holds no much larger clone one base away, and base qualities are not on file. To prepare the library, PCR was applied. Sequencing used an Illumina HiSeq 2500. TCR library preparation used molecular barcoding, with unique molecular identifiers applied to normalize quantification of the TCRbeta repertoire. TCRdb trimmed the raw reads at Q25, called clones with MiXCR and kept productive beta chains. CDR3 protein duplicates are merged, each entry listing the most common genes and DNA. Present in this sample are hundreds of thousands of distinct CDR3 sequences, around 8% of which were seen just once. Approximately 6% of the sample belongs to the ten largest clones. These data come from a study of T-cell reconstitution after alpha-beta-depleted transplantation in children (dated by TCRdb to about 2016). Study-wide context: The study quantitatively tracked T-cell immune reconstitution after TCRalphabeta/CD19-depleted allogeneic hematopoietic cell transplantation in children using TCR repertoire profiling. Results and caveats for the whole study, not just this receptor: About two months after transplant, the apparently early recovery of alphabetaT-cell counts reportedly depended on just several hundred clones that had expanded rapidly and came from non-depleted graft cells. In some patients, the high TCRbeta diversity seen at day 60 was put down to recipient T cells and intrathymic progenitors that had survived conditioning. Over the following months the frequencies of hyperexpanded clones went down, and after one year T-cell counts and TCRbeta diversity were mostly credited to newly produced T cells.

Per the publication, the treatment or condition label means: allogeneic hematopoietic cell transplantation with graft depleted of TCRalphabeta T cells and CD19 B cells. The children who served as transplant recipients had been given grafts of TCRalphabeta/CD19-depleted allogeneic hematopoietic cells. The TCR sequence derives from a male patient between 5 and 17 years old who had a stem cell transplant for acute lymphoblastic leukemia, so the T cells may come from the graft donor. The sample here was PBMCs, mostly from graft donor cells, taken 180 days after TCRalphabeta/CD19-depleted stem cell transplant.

The nucleotide sequence reads as follows: TGTGCCATCAGTGAGTCGAGATTGAACACTGAAGCTTTCTTT. Translation gives CAISESRLNTEAFF. The rearranged chain carries TRBV10-3 and TRBJ1-1; confidence is insufficient to name the D gene. For CDR1 and CDR2, the germline V gene lists ENHRY and SYGVKD. V is shortened by 0 bases, J by 0 bases, and the region joining them spans 5 bases. Reading from cysteine to phenylalanine, the CDR3 counts 14 amino acids. The read is trimmed to its CDR3 DNA, 42 bases read in frame from base 1.